These T cell receptor beta chains were read from a single sample in a study of response to subunit inactivated influenza vaccine. TCRdb ran MiXCR on the RT-PCR reads and lists one entry per CDR3 protein. This sample has about 480,000 distinct CDR3 sequences, with 9.5% to 12% found just once. Sequencing was performed on PBMCs from blood, taken more than 35 days after vaccination. All receptors derive from a man aged 45-65 years who received an inactivated influenza vaccine. Both conserved end residues are part of each CDR3.

J: TRBJ1-1; V: TRBV6-5; CDR3: CASSYRQGNLRGNTEAFF
J: TRBJ1-2; V: TRBV6-2/TRBV6-3; CDR3: CASTLRTDYYGYTF
J: TRBJ2-1; V: TRBV6-4; CDR3: CVSSWTGGDEQFF
J: TRBJ2-7; V: TRBV7-2; CDR3: CASSLGYGQSTYEQYF
J: TRBJ1-5; V: TRBV7-2; CDR3: CASSLVGSDQPQHF
J: TRBJ2-7; V: TRBV6-2/TRBV6-3; CDR3: CASSSAAASTYEQYF
J: TRBJ2-1; V: TRBV7-2; CDR3: CASSLGPGPAYNEQFF
J: TRBJ2-2; V: TRBV5-1; CDR3: CASSRPGTTNGELFF
J: TRBJ1-6; V: TRBV4-3; CDR3: CASSPFYSRYNSPLHF
J: TRBJ2-3; V: TRBV12-3/TRBV12-4; CDR3: CASSGLGHRGGTDTQYF
J: TRBJ1-1; V: TRBV24-1; CDR3: CATSDPGQGTTEAFF